This T cell receptor beta chain was profiled in a study of CD8 T cells in ankylosing spondylitis. General study points: The study identified a TCR beta motif of several highly homologous variants that appeared characteristic of ankylosing spondylitis blood. Significantly higher representation of disease-linked clones was reported for matched ankylosing spondylitis synovial fluid.

This clonotype was observed many times. Its matching antigen is unknown. 5'-RACE, quantitative and with molecular barcodes, yielded the TCR beta libraries. TCRdb processed the 5' RACE reads anew with MiXCR; each CDR3 protein has one entry. The sample comprises about 200,000 distinct CDR3 sequences, around 24% of which are singletons, and 5% to 8% rests with the top ten. Germline V lookup: CDR1 SGHTA, CDR2 FQGNSA. The CDR3 consists of 13 residues. V was cut by 4 bases and J by 4 bases, with 11 bases left in between. J is TRBJ2-7 and V is TRBV7-2; D may be TRBD1 (6 bases). Specimen: blood, either unsorted or a sorted T cell fraction (not recorded which). The receptor was isolated from a male donor with ankylosing spondylitis or in good health (not recorded which). CDR3 protein: CASSSLRGYEQYF. The CDR3 DNA reads TGTGCCAGCAGCTCTCTTAGGGGGTACGAGCAGTACTTC.